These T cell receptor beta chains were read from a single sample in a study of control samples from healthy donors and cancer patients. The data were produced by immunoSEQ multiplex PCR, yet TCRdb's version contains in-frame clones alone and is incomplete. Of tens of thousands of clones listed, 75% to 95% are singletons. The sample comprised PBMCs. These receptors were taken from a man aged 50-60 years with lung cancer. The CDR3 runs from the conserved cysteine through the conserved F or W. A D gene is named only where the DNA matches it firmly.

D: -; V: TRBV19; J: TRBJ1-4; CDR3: CASSMRNTREKLFF; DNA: TGTGCCAGTAGTATGAGGAATACTAGGGAAAAACTGTTTTTT
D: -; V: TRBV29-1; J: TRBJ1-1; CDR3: CSVRGGWGSTEAFF; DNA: TGCAGCGTTCGGGGCGGGTGGGGGAGTACTGAAGCTTTCTTT
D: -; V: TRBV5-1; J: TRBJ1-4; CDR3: CASSWKGDEKLFF; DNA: TGCGCCAGCAGCTGGAAGGGGGATGAAAAACTGTTTTTT
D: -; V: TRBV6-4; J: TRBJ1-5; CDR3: CASSDSGDPRAYSNQPQHF; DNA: TGTGCCAGCAGTGACTCGGGGGATCCGAGGGCATATAGCAATCAGCCCCAGCATTTT
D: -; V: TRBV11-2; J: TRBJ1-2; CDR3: CASSLNLVYGYTF; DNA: TGTGCCAGCAGCTTAAACTTAGTCTATGGCTACACCTTC
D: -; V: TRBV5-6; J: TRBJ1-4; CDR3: CASSFGLTTNEKLFF; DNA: TGTGCCAGCAGCTTTGGGCTCACAACTAATGAAAAACTGTTTTTT
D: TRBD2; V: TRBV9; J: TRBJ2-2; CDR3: CASSFRAGTSGGASTGELFF; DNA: TGTGCCAGCAGCTTCCGGGCGGGGACTAGCGGGGGGGCCTCCACCGGGGAGCTGTTTTTT
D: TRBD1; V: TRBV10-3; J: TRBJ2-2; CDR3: CAISESDRDGNGELFF; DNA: TGTGCCATCAGTGAGTCCGACAGGGACGGAAACGGGGAGCTGTTTTTT
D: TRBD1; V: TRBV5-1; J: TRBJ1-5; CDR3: CASSPGTGLNQPQHF; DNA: TGCGCCAGCAGCCCCGGGACAGGCCTCAATCAGCCCCAGCATTTT
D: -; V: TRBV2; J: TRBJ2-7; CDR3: CASSEALRGDEQYF; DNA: TGTGCCAGCAGTGAAGCGCTTCGGGGTGACGAGCAGTACTTC
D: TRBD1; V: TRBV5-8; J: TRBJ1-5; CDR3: CASSSPGQGNQPQHF; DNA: TGTGCCAGCAGCTCCCCGGGACAGGGTAATCAGCCCCAGCATTTT
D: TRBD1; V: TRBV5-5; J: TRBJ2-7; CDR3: CASSLAQGASYEQYF; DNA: TGTGCCAGCAGCTTGGCACAGGGGGCTTCCTACGAGCAGTACTTC